A selection of T cell receptor beta chains follows, all from one sample in a study of CD4 T cells in relation to SARS-CoV-2 and coronaviruses. Method: immunoSEQ multiplex PCR; TCRdb's copy keeps in-frame clones and lacks some. This table has over 15,000 clones, around 77% appearing once. Their target antigens are unknown. The sequenced sample was CD4+ T cells from PBMCs, cultured in vitro. These receptors came from a human donor in good health. Both conserved end residues are part of each CDR3. D genes are given only for firm matches. Some rows have no size entry. The others give once, few or many, or a class for an expanded clone.

cdr3_nt: TGTGCCAGCAGCCAAGAGGCGCCGAACGTGAACGAAAAACTGTTTTTT
cdr3_aa: CASSQEAPNVNEKLFF
d_call: -
j_call: TRBJ1-4
v_call: TRBV14
clone_size: -

cdr3_nt: TGTGCCAGCAGTTTTCCGAAGGAGCGGGAGAAGACGGATACGCAGTATTTT
cdr3_aa: CASSFPKEREKTDTQYF
d_call: TRBD2
j_call: TRBJ2-3
v_call: TRBV28
clone_size: -

cdr3_nt: TGTGCCAGTACCAACCGGGGGCGGGAGGGCCGCAATGAGCAGTTCTTC
cdr3_aa: CASTNRGREGRNEQFF
d_call: TRBD2
j_call: TRBJ2-1
v_call: TRBV5-4
clone_size: -

cdr3_nt: TGTGCCAGCAGAGGGTCCAATCAGCCCCAGCATTTT
cdr3_aa: CASRGSNQPQHF
d_call: -
j_call: TRBJ1-5
v_call: TRBV6-6
clone_size: -

cdr3_nt: TGTGCCATCAGACCAGACTTGAACACCGGGGAGCTGTTTTTT
cdr3_aa: CAIRPDLNTGELFF
d_call: -
j_call: TRBJ2-2
v_call: TRBV10-3
clone_size: -

cdr3_nt: TGTGCCAGCTCTCCTTTTGACAGGGGGCTGGAGTGGGCCAAAAACATTCAGTACTTC
cdr3_aa: CASSPFDRGLEWAKNIQYF
d_call: TRBD1
j_call: TRBJ2-4
v_call: TRBV18
clone_size: -

cdr3_nt: TGTGCCAGCAGCCAAGGACAGGGGGCCTGGGCGCAGTACTTC
cdr3_aa: CASSQGQGAWAQYF
d_call: TRBD1
j_call: TRBJ2-7
v_call: TRBV27
clone_size: -

cdr3_nt: TGTGCCAGCAGTTCCCAACGACAGGGCCCCTACAATGAGCAGTTCTTC
cdr3_aa: CASSSQRQGPYNEQFF
d_call: TRBD1
j_call: TRBJ2-1
v_call: TRBV27
clone_size: -

cdr3_nt: TGTGCCAGCAGCTTGGAACGGCTCGGTCAGCCCCAGCATTTT
cdr3_aa: CASSLERLGQPQHF
d_call: -
j_call: TRBJ1-5
v_call: TRBV5-8
clone_size: -

cdr3_nt: TGTGCCAGCAGTTACACGGGGCAACATCAGCCCCAGCATTTT
cdr3_aa: CASSYTGQHQPQHF
d_call: -
j_call: TRBJ1-5
v_call: TRBV6-5
clone_size: -

cdr3_nt: TGTGCCAGCAGCACCGGGACAGGGGGCCCCGGGGAGCTGTTTTTT
cdr3_aa: CASSTGTGGPGELFF
d_call: TRBD1
j_call: TRBJ2-2
v_call: TRBV7-7
clone_size: -

cdr3_nt: TGTGCCTGGAGTGTGGGGGGGGGCGGAAACATTCAGTACTTC
cdr3_aa: CAWSVGGGGNIQYF
d_call: -
j_call: TRBJ2-4
v_call: TRBV30
clone_size: -

cdr3_nt: TGCGCCAGCAGCGCTTCTAGCGGGAGGGCCTCTAATGAGCAGTTCTTC
cdr3_aa: CASSASSGRASNEQFF
d_call: TRBD2
j_call: TRBJ2-1
v_call: TRBV5-1
clone_size: -

cdr3_nt: TGTGCCAGCAGTTTACGCAGGGTTCATGAGCAGTTCTTC
cdr3_aa: CASSLRRVHEQFF
d_call: -
j_call: TRBJ2-1
v_call: TRBV27
clone_size: -

cdr3_nt: TGTGCCAGCAGTGAGGGCAGGGCTGGGGCCAACGTCCTGACTTTC
cdr3_aa: CASSEGRAGANVLTF
d_call: -
j_call: TRBJ2-6
v_call: TRBV2
clone_size: -

cdr3_nt: TGTGCCAGCGGTGCCCGGCTTGGTACCGGGGAGCTGTTTTTT
cdr3_aa: CASGARLGTGELFF
d_call: -
j_call: TRBJ2-2
v_call: TRBV2
clone_size: -

cdr3_nt: TGTGCCAGCAGCAAAGGGACAAGCCTTGGGCAGTACTTC
cdr3_aa: CASSKGTSLGQYF
d_call: -
j_call: TRBJ2-7
v_call: TRBV7-9
clone_size: few

cdr3_nt: TGTGCCAGTAGTACCCGGGCAGCGGACAGTGAAAAACTGTTTTTT
cdr3_aa: CASSTRAADSEKLFF
d_call: -
j_call: TRBJ1-4
v_call: TRBV19
clone_size: -

cdr3_nt: TGTGCCAGCAGCTTAAATAGCGGGAGAGGGGATACGCAGTATTTT
cdr3_aa: CASSLNSGRGDTQYF
d_call: TRBD2
j_call: TRBJ2-3
v_call: TRBV11-2
clone_size: -

cdr3_nt: TGTGCCAGCAGCGTTAACCCAGCGGGCACCGAGCAGTTCTTC
cdr3_aa: CASSVNPAGTEQFF
d_call: -
j_call: TRBJ2-1
v_call: TRBV9
clone_size: once

cdr3_nt: TGTGCCAGCAGCTCGGACTACTCCGCTGAGCAGTTCTTC
cdr3_aa: CASSSDYSAEQFF
d_call: -
j_call: TRBJ2-1
v_call: TRBV7-3
clone_size: -

cdr3_nt: TGTGCCAGCAGCTTAGAACCGGGCAGGGGGGTAGGTCGCGGCTACACCTTC
cdr3_aa: CASSLEPGRGVGRGYTF
d_call: TRBD1
j_call: TRBJ1-2
v_call: TRBV11-2
clone_size: -

cdr3_nt: TGTGCCAGCAGCGCCGGGACTAGTAGCGAGCAGTACTTC
cdr3_aa: CASSAGTSSEQYF
d_call: TRBD2
j_call: TRBJ2-7
v_call: TRBV9
clone_size: -

cdr3_nt: TGTGCCAGCTCACAAGGTAGTCCAACCCACGAGCAGTACTTC
cdr3_aa: CASSQGSPTHEQYF
d_call: -
j_call: TRBJ2-7
v_call: TRBV18
clone_size: -

cdr3_nt: TGTGCCAGCAGCAACGGACAGGGGGGTTCTGGCTACACCTTC
cdr3_aa: CASSNGQGGSGYTF
d_call: TRBD1
j_call: TRBJ1-2
v_call: TRBV6-5
clone_size: -

cdr3_nt: TGTGCCAGCAGCCCTCGCCTAGCGGGTAGCAATGAGCAGTTCTTC
cdr3_aa: CASSPRLAGSNEQFF
d_call: TRBD2
j_call: TRBJ2-1
v_call: TRBV3-1/TRBV3-2
clone_size: once

cdr3_nt: TGTGCCAGTAGGGCCGTGGGCCCCGGGGAGCTGTTTTTT
cdr3_aa: CASRAVGPGELFF
d_call: -
j_call: TRBJ2-2
v_call: TRBV2
clone_size: -